This record looks at one T cell receptor beta chain sequence and its context. What it binds is unknown. The germline CDR1 and CDR2 sequences are SGHVS and FNYEAQ. CDR3 length: 15 amino acids. The V segment lost 3 bases and the J segment 7 bases; nucleotides outside the gene matches: 7. CD4+ cell separation produced CD45RA+ naive and CD45RA-negative memory subsets. Profiling relied on immunoSEQ multiplex PCR, and the TCRdb table lists in-frame clones only, not all of them. The sample shows fewer than 850,000 clones, around 72% of them seen only once. The data belong to a study of shared clonotypes between healthy human individuals. Notes on the study in general: Naive subsets generally had larger estimated richness than memory subsets.

The chain carries TRBV7-6 and TRBJ2-1; 9 bases match TRBD1. The sequenced material came from memory CD4+ T cells sorted from blood. Subset in this sample: CD45RA-negative fraction. The receptor was isolated from a woman between 25 and 40 years old in good health. The CDR3 loop reads CASSFGTGSANEQFF. The CDR3 DNA is TGTGCCAGCAGCTTTGGGACAGGGTCGGCTAATGAGCAGTTCTTC.